This TCR beta chain is from a study of blood T cell repertoires in COVID-19. The method was immunoSEQ multiplex PCR; TCRdb's version includes in-frame clones alone and lacks a portion of them. The sample carries roughly 330,000 clones, about nine tenths recorded once. Cohort 3 recovered donors had two negative PCRs, clearance, or symptom resolution. Sequenced material: PBMCs or T cells enriched from blood (not recorded which). This receptor was taken from a woman between 18 and 29 years old who had recovered from COVID-19.

The CDR3 nucleotides read TGTGCCAGCAGTGAGTCGGGGAAACTGTTTTTT. It translates to CASSESGKLFF. V usage is TRBV2 and J usage is TRBJ1-4; the D is unclear. The CDR3 length is 11 residues. Germline V gives CDR1 SNHLY, CDR2 FYNNEI. Trimming took off 3 bases at V and 11 bases at J, with 7 bases between the two ends. Combining the CDR3 with reference TRBV2 and TRBJ1-4 gives the whole variable domain EPEVTQTPSHQVTQMGQEVILRCVPISNHLYFYWYRQILGQKVEFLVSFYNNEISEKSEIFDDQFSVERPDGSNFTLKIRSTKLEDSAMYFCASSESGKLFFGSGTQLSVL.